The next 20 T cell receptor beta chains were all read from a single sample in a study of T cell responses to AZD1222 COVID-19 vaccine. This table comes from immunoSEQ multiplex PCR, and its TCRdb copy is limited to in-frame clones, with some not included. The table shows roughly 43,000 clones, with 80% occurring only once. The sequencing used peripheral blood, collected 28 days after the second dose of the MenACWY control vaccine. The receptors were gathered from an adult who received the MenACWY meningococcal vaccine as a control.

The genes are TRBV2 and TRBJ2-7; the match to TRBD2 covers 7 bases. Germline CDR1 reads SNHLY; CDR2 reads FYNNEI. Germline trimming cut 10 bases from V and 0 bases from J; bases unmatched to any gene: 6. This CDR3 contains 13 residues. The CDR3 DNA reads TGTGCCACCACCGGGGGGATCTCCTACGAGCAGTACTTC. Amino acid sequence: CATTGGISYEQYF.

The chain couples TRBV2 to TRBJ1-2; 8 nucleotides align to TRBD1. The CDR3 sequence is 14 residues long. Germline V lookup: CDR1 SNHLY, CDR2 FYNNEI. The junction had 7 bases not matched to a gene; V was cut back by 4 bases and J by 6 bases. DNA for the CDR3: TGTGCCAGCAGTGTTGAGACAGGGGTCGATGGCTACACCTTC. Translating gives CASSVETGVDGYTF.

The V gene is TRBV4-2, the J gene TRBJ1-1; D is uncertain. Germline loops: CDR1 LGHNA, CDR2 YNFKEQ. This CDR3 has 14 residues. The V gene lost 0 bases and the J gene lost 7 bases, with 12 bases spanning the gap. For the CDR3, the DNA is TGTGCCAGCAGCCAAGAGAACCCAGAAGGTGAAGCTTTCTTT. It translates to CASSQENPEGEAFF.

This clone was recorded once. The chain employs TRBV12-3 or TRBV12-4 and TRBJ1-5, with 8 bases identical to TRBD1. The CDR3 is 13 amino acids. After removal of 6 bases from V and 6 bases from J, the junction contained 4 bases not matched to a gene. The CDR3 DNA follows: TGTGCCAGCAGCCAGGGGGCTAGTCAGCCCCAGCATTTT. This translates into CASSQGASQPQHF.

V usage is TRBV2 and J usage is TRBJ1-5; D is undetermined. The CDR3 loop spans 15 amino acids. V was trimmed by 1 base and J by 0 bases, leaving 7 bases between them. CDR1 and CDR2 (germline): SNHLY, FYNNEI. CDR3 DNA: TGTGCCAGCAGTGAAGAAACCCTTAGCAATCAGCCCCAGCATTTT. Translated: CASSEETLSNQPQHF.

The rearrangement uses TRBV5-4 and TRBJ2-3; weak D call: TRBD1 (6 bases). This CDR3 spans 16 amino acids. Trimming took off 6 bases at V and 0 bases at J, with 17 bases between the two ends. The germline V gene has CDR1 SGHNT and CDR2 YYREEE (reference sequence). The CDR3, as DNA: TGTGCCAGCACCGCCTTACAGGGAATAAGCACAGATACGCAGTATTTT. This translates into CASTALQGISTDTQYF.

V is TRBV5-8 and J is TRBJ2-3; 11 bases agree with TRBD2. This CDR3 is built from 15 residues. Looked up from germline, CDR1 is SGHTS and CDR2 is YDEGEE. The V and J ends lost 2 bases and 6 bases, in that order; junction bases with no gene match: 5. The CDR3 region is CASSFSGGATDTQYF. CDR3 sequence (DNA): TGTGCCAGCAGCTTTAGCGGGGGGGCAACGGATACGCAGTATTTT.

Concerning this clone: This CDR3 is also generated by other DNA sequences in the sample. The gene calls are TRBV5-1 and TRBJ1-5, with a possible D match to TRBD1 (5 bases). This CDR3 has 14 amino acids. V lost 0 bases and J lost 4, with 8 bases in between. CDR1 and CDR2 (germline): SGHRS, YFSETQ. CDR3 bases: TGCGCCAGCAGCTTGGCCGGGGGTAATCAGCCCCAGCATTTT. It specifies CASSLAGGNQPQHF.

The chain recombines TRBV12-5 with TRBJ2-7; a weak D match, TRBD2 (5 bases). CDR1 LGHNT and CDR2 FRNRAP come from the germline V gene. Trimming shortened V by 1 base and J by 5 bases, and 9 bases separated the two germline ends. The CDR3 runs 13 residues. In DNA form, the CDR3 reads TGTGCTAGTGGTTTGGACGGACTTAACGAGCAGTACGTC. This codes for CASGLDGLNEQYV.

The chain combines TRBV15 with TRBJ1-4; D unresolved. The ends were cut back, 0 bases at V and 3 bases at J, with 14 bases in the middle. Germline values: CDR1 LNHNV, CDR2 YYDKDF (reference sequence). The CDR3 totals 17 residues. The CDR3 region is CATSRDPTAGANEKLFF. DNA of the CDR3: TGTGCCACCAGCAGAGATCCGACGGCTGGGGCTAATGAAAAACTGTTTTTT.

The chain has TRBV6-5 and TRBJ1-2, with D perhaps TRBD1 (5 bases). The CDR3 totals 13 residues. Germline V lookup: CDR1 MNHEY, CDR2 SVGAGI. Trimming cost V 5 bases and J 3 bases, with 10 bases left between them. CDR3 nucleotide sequence: TGTGCCAGCAGTCGACAGTCCCACTATGGCTACACCTTC. This translates into CASSRQSHYGYTF.

This clone was observed a handful of times. This sequence joins TRBV4-1 and TRBJ1-2; D not certain. Trimming took off 7 bases at V and 0 bases at J, with 6 bases between the two ends. Germline assignment: CDR1 MGHRA and CDR2 YSYEKL. This CDR3 is 12 amino acids long. CDR3 bases: TGCGCCAGCAAGAGGTCTAACTATGGCTACACCTTC. Translation: CASKRSNYGYTF.

The count of this clone is one. The chain uses TRBV6-5 and TRBJ2-7; perhaps TRBD1 as D (6 bases). Deletions cut 0 bases from V and 0 bases from J, with 9 bases between. Germline V gene sequence: CDR1 MNHEY, CDR2 SVGAGI. The CDR3 is 15 residues long. CDR3 region: CASSYSGTPSYEQYF. CDR3 DNA: TGTGCCAGCAGTTACTCGGGGACACCCTCCTACGAGCAGTACTTC.

The chain recombines TRBV3-1 (or the pseudogene TRBV3-2) with TRBJ2-1; 13 bases fit TRBD2. From germline, CDR1 is LGHDT and CDR2 YNNKEL (reference sequence). V was clipped by 4 bases and J by 8 bases; unmatched bases: 5. This CDR3 region has 15 residues. The CDR3 DNA is TGTGCCAGCAGCCCGGGACTAGCGGGAATGCATGAGCAGTTCTTC. It is translated as CASSPGLAGMHEQFF.

The genes are TRBV7-2 and TRBJ2-6; the D is unclear. The CDR3 covers 15 residues. Trimming pared 6 bases from V and 0 bases from J, leaving 9 bases between. CDR1 is SGHTA and CDR2 is FQGNSA in the germline V gene. The CDR3 region is CASSTLGSGANVLTF. The CDR3 DNA follows: TGTGCCAGCAGTACTCTGGGCTCTGGGGCCAACGTCCTGACTTTC.

The rearrangement uses TRBV10-3 and TRBJ2-7; 11 positions agree with TRBD2. CDR3 size: 13 residues. The trim removed 3 bases at V and 6 bases at J, leaving 1 base unmatched. The germline V gene has CDR1 ENHRY and CDR2 SYGVKD. The CDR3 loop is CAISDSGRGEQYF. CDR3 DNA sequence: TGTGCCATCAGTGATAGCGGGAGGGGCGAGCAGTACTTC.

The chain couples TRBV19 to TRBJ1-6; TRBD1 matches 11 bases. CDR1 and CDR2 (germline): LNHDA, SQIVND (reference sequence). The V and J ends lost 5 bases and 9 bases, in that order; junction bases with no gene match: 3. This CDR3 has 14 amino acids. CDR3 DNA: TGTGCCAGTAGTCAGGACAGGGGGCGTTCACCCCTCCACTTT. This sequence encodes CASSQDRGRSPLHF. Full variable domain (rest looked up from reference TRBV19 and TRBJ1-6): DGGITQSPKYLFRKEGQNVTLSCEQNLNHDAMYWYRQDPGQGLRLIYYSQIVNDFQKGDIAEGYSVSREKKESFPLTVTSAQKNPTAFYLCASSQDRGRSPLHFGNGTRLTVT.

V and J are TRBV20-1 and TRBJ1-1; no clear D. The CDR3 runs to 13 residues. Trimming took 3 bases from V and 1 from J, leaving 9 bases between them. CDR1 and CDR2 (germline): DFQATT, SNEGSKA (reference sequence). In DNA, the CDR3 is TGCAGTGCTAGTCGAGCCGCGAACACTGAAGCTTTCTTT. Its translation is CSASRAANTEAFF.

The chain couples TRBV6-5 to TRBJ2-7, with D unclear. Germline CDR1 MNHEY, CDR2 SVGAGI. V shed 4 bases and J shed 7 bases, with 8 bases lying between them. The CDR3 is 11 residues long. CDR3 amino acids: CASSSGREQYV. The CDR3, as DNA: TGTGCCAGCAGTTCCGGACGGGAGCAGTACGTC.

V gene TRBV3-1 (or the pseudogene TRBV3-2) combines with J gene TRBJ2-5, with 7 bases matching TRBD2. In germline, CDR1 is LGHDT, CDR2 YNNKEL (reference sequence). CDR3 size: 15 residues. J was trimmed by 7 bases and V by 4 bases; bases with no gene match: 12. The CDR3 protein is CASSPISGRAWTQYF. In DNA form, the CDR3 reads TGTGCCAGCAGCCCCATCTCGGGGAGGGCCTGGACCCAGTACTTC.